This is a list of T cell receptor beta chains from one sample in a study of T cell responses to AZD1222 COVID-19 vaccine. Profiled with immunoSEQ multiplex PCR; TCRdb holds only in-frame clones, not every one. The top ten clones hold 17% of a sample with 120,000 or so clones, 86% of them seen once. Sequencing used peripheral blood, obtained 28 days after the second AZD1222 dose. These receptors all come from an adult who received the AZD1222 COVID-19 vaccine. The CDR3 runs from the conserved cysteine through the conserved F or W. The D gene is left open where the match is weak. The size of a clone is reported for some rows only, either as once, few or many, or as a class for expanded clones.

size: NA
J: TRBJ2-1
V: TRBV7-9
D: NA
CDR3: CASTFKTGSEDEQFF
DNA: TGTGCCAGCACCTTTAAAACAGGGTCTGAGGATGAGCAGTTCTTC

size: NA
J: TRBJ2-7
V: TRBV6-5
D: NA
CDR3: CASSPTGPPGEQYF
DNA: TGTGCCAGCAGCCCCACCGGGCCGCCGGGGGAGCAGTACTTC

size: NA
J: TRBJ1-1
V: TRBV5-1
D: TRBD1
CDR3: CASSFSGTGVTEAFF
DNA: TGCGCCAGCAGCTTTTCTGGGACAGGGGTCACTGAAGCTTTCTTT

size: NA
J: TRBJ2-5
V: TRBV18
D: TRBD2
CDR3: CASSPPGRGETQYF
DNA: TGTGCCAGCTCACCACCAGGGAGGGGAGAGACCCAGTACTTC

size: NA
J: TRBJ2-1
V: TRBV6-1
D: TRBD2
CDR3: CASSEGSSGGNEQFF
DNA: TGTGCCAGCAGTGAAGGGTCTAGCGGGGGCAATGAGCAGTTCTTC

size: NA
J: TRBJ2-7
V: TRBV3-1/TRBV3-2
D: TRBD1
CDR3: CASSLWTGGEDEQYF
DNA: TGTGCCAGCAGCCTCTGGACAGGGGGCGAAGACGAGCAGTACTTC

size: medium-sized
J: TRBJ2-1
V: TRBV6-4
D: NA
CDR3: CASSDSGGSSADEQFF
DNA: TGTGCCAGCAGTGACTCGGGTGGGTCTAGCGCCGATGAGCAGTTCTTC

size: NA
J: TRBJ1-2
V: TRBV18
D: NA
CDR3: CASSPGEDYGYTF
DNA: TGTGCCAGCTCACCAGGGGAGGACTATGGCTACACCTTC

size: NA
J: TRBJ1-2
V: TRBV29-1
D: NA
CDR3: CSVETWAGTAGYTF
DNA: TGCAGCGTTGAGACGTGGGCAGGGACGGCTGGCTACACCTTC

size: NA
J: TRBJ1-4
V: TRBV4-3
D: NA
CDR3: CASSQDRGGWWEKLFF
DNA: TGCGCCAGCAGCCAAGATCGGGGGGGTTGGTGGGAAAAACTGTTTTTT

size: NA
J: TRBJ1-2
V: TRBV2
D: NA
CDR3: CASIGLNYGYTF
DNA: TGTGCCAGCATTGGTTTGAACTATGGCTACACCTTC

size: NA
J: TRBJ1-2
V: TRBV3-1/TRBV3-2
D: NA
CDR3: CASSLKGGGGYTF
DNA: TGTGCCAGCAGCCTCAAGGGGGGCGGCGGCTACACCTTC

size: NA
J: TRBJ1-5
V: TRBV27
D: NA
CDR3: CASSFRANQPQHF
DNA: TGTGCCAGCAGTTTCAGGGCTAATCAGCCCCAGCATTTT

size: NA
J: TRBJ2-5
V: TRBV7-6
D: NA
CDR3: CASSLDRTAAPQYF
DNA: TGTGCCAGCAGCTTAGACCGCACCGCGGCCCCCCAGTACTTC

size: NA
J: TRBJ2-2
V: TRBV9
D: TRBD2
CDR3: CASSVAPSGRIGNTGELFF
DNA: TGTGCCAGCAGCGTAGCCCCTAGCGGGAGGATTGGGAACACCGGGGAGCTGTTTTTT

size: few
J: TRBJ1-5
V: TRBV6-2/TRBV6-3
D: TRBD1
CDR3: CASSYRRGPKEGYSNQPQHF
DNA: TGTGCCAGCAGTTACCGCAGGGGGCCCAAGGAAGGGTATAGCAATCAGCCCCAGCATTTT

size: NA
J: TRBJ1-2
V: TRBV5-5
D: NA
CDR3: CASSLVGGREFNYGYTF
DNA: TGTGCCAGCAGCTTGGTGGGGGGTAGGGAGTTTAACTATGGCTACACCTTC

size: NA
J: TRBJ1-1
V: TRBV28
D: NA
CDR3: CASTASRWGMANTEAFF
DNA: TGTGCCAGCACCGCTAGTCGTTGGGGAATGGCGAACACTGAAGCTTTCTTT

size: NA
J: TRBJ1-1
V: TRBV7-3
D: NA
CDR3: CASSETRNTEAFF
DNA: TGTGCCAGCAGCGAAACCCGGAACACTGAAGCTTTCTTT

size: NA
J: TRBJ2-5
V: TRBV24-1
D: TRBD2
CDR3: CATSDSGGGAGETQYF
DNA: TGTGCCACCAGTGATTCTGGCGGGGGGGCCGGGGAGACCCAGTACTTC

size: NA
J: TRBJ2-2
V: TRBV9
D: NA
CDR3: CASSVVGGPAPGELFF
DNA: TGTGCCAGCAGCGTGGTTGGGGGCCCCGCCCCCGGGGAGCTGTTTTTT

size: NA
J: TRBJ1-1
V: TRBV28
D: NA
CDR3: CASSLLWANTEAFF
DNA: TGTGCCAGCAGTTTATTGTGGGCCAACACTGAAGCTTTCTTT

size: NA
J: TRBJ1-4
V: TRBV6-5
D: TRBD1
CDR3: CASSLSTGSEKLFF
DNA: TGTGCCAGCAGTTTATCGACAGGGAGTGAAAAACTGTTTTTT

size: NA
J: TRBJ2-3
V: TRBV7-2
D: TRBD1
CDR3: CASSVQGVTDTQYF
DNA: TGTGCCAGCAGCGTACAGGGGGTCACAGATACGCAGTATTTT

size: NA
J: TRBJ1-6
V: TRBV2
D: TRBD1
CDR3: CASLIDRVSSPLHF
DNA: TGTGCCAGCTTAATTGACAGGGTCTCTTCACCCCTCCACTTT

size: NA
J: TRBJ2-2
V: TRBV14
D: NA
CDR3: CASSQDPRYPGTGELFF
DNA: TGTGCCAGCAGCCAAGATCCGCGGTACCCAGGCACCGGGGAGCTGTTTTTT

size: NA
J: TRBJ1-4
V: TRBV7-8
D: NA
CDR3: CASSFSFEKLFF
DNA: TGTGCCAGCAGCTTTAGTTTCGAAAAACTGTTTTTT

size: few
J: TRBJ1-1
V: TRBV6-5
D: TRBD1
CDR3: CASSTRTGGDLEAFF
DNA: TGTGCCAGCAGTACACGGACAGGGGGGGACCTTGAAGCTTTCTTT

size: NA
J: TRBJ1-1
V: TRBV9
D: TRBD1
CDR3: CASSPRDRDFTEAFF
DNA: TGTGCCAGCAGCCCCCGGGACAGGGATTTCACTGAAGCTTTCTTT

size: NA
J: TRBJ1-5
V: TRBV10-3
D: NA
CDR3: CAISETGQSNQPQHF
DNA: TGTGCCATCAGTGAAACAGGGCAGAGCAATCAGCCCCAGCATTTT

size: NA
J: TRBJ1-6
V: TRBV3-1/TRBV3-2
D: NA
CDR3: CASSQADRHSPLHF
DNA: TGTGCCAGCAGCCAAGCCGACAGGCATTCACCCCTCCACTTT

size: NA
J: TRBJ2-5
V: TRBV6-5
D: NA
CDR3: CASLRGGETQYF
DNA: TGTGCCAGCCTCAGGGGAGGAGAGACCCAGTACTTC

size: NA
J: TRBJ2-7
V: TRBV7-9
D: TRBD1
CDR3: CASKGTGATYEQYF
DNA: TGTGCCAGCAAGGGGACAGGGGCAACCTACGAGCAGTACTTC

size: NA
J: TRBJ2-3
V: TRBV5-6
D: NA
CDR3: CASSLGLGSTDTQYF
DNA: TGTGCCAGCAGCTTGGGACTGGGGTCCACAGATACGCAGTATTTT

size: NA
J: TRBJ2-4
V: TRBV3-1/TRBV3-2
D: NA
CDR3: CASSQSRVGNIQYF
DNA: TGTGCCAGCAGCCAATCCAGAGTGGGAAACATTCAGTACTTC

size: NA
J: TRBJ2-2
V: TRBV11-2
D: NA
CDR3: CASSYISPGELFF
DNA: TGTGCCAGCAGTTATATATCCCCCGGGGAGCTGTTTTTT

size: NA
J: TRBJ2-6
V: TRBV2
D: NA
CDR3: CASFAGVISGANVLTF
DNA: TGTGCCAGCTTCGCAGGGGTCATTTCTGGGGCCAACGTCCTGACTTTC

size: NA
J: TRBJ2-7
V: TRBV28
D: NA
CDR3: CASSPGGSDEQYF
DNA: TGTGCCAGCAGCCCGGGTGGAAGCGACGAGCAGTACTTC

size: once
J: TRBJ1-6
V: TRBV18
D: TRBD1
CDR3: CASSPPRQGSSPLHF
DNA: TGTGCCAGCTCCCCGCCCCGACAGGGCTCTTCACCCCTCCACTTT

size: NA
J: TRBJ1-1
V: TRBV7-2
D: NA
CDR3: CASTLWGGRPTEAFF
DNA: TGTGCCAGCACCCTATGGGGGGGGCGACCCACTGAAGCTTTCTTT

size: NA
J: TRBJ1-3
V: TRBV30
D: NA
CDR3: CAWKRSGNTIYF
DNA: TGTGCCTGGAAGCGCTCTGGAAACACCATATATTTT